This T cell receptor beta chain stems from a study of blood T cell repertoires in COVID-19. Between the trimmed V and J ends, which lost 4 bases and 8 bases, there was a span of 15 bases. Germline V CDR1 and CDR2: MNHEY, SVGAGI. The CDR3 is 14 amino acids. This clone is a singleton in its sample. The protocol was immunoSEQ multiplex PCR, while the TCRdb copy is restricted to in-frame clones and leaves out a portion. The data contain some 140,000 clones, roughly 83% of them singletons. The sequenced sample consisted of peripheral blood. The TCR originated in an older woman with acute or convalescent COVID-19. This rearrangement joins TRBV6-5 to TRBJ2-1; tentative D call: TRBD1 (5 bases). This chain's CDR3 is CASSSGFGGYEQFF. CDR3 sequence (DNA): TGTGCCAGCAGTTCAGGGTTTGGTGGGTATGAGCAGTTCTTC.